The 14 T cell receptor beta chains below all came from one sample that was sequenced in a study of blood T cell repertoires in COVID-19. Method: immunoSEQ multiplex PCR; TCRdb's copy keeps in-frame clones and lacks some. The table shows over 200,000 clones, with 85% to 90% occurring only once. Sequenced input: peripheral blood. The receptors stem from a man aged 25-45 years with COVID-19, enrolled during active disease.

CDR3 sequence: CASGHRVKSRPYEQYF. CDR3 sequence (DNA): TGTGCCAGTGGTCACAGGGTTAAGTCTCGGCCCTACGAGCAGTACTTC. The chain combines TRBV19 with TRBJ2-7; D might be TRBD1 (6 bases). The ends were cut back, 8 bases at V and 2 bases at J, with 22 bases in the middle. Germline V gene lookup returns CDR1 LNHDA and CDR2 SQIVND (reference sequence). This CDR3 has 16 amino acids.

The genes are TRBV5-6 and TRBJ1-5; 7 bases agree with TRBD1. The CDR3 has 17 residues. Germline V gives CDR1 SGHDT, CDR2 YYEEEE. J was trimmed by 1 base and V by 3 bases; bases with no gene match: 10. For the CDR3, the DNA is TGTGCCAGCAGCTCAACGACTGACAGGGTAAGCAATCAGCCCCAGCATTTT. This codes for CASSSTTDRVSNQPQHF. Full variable domain (outside the CDR3, taken from reference TRBV5-6 and TRBJ1-5): DAGVTQSPTHLIKTRGQQVTLRCSPKSGHDTVSWYQQALGQGPQFIFQYYEEEERQRGNFPDRFSGHQFPNYSSELNVNALLLGDSALYLCASSSTTDRVSNQPQHFGDGTRLSIL.

V is TRBV3-1 (or the pseudogene TRBV3-2) and J is TRBJ2-3, with TRBD2 matching over 11 bases. The junction had 8 bases not matched to a gene; V was cut back by 7 bases and J by 2 bases. The germline CDR1 and CDR2 sequences are LGHDT and YNNKEL (reference sequence). This CDR3 comprises 16 residues. CDR3 sequence reads: CASNLGTSGFTDTQYF. For the CDR3, the DNA is TGTGCCAGCAACCTGGGGACTAGCGGCTTCACAGATACGCAGTATTTT.

V is TRBV6-4 and J is TRBJ2-3; a weak D match, TRBD1 (6 bases). The CDR3 covers 14 residues. Germline V gene lookup returns CDR1 MRHNA and CDR2 SNTAGT. Between the trimmed V and J ends, which lost 2 bases and 8 bases, there was a span of 14 bases. The CDR3 protein is CASSDTPGQGTQYF. CDR3 in DNA: TGTGCCAGCAGTGACACGCCGGGACAAGGTACGCAGTATTTT.

The chain couples TRBV6-5 to TRBJ1-2; D unclear. The CDR3 extends over 14 amino acids. Germline V gives CDR1 MNHEY, CDR2 SVGAGI. Trimming cost V 2 bases and J 8 bases, with 15 bases left between them. The CDR3 bases are TGTGCCAGCAGTTACGGTCCGACGGGAAAAGGCTACACCTTC. This codes for CASSYGPTGKGYTF.

With regard to this clone: Compared with germline, one end of the junction differs, possibly owing to a read error. The chain uses TRBV24-1 and TRBJ2-3; 13 nucleotides line up with TRBD2. The CDR3 has 13 residues. The germline CDR1 and CDR2 sequences are KGHDR and SFDVKD. The chain's CDR3 is CATSDRTSGSSRF. In DNA, the CDR3 is TGTGCCACCAGTGACCGGACTAGCGGGAGCTCCCGTTTT.

The V call is TRBV11-1, the J call TRBJ1-1; TRBD1 aligns across 10 bases. The junction had 5 bases not matched to a gene; V was cut back by 0 bases and J by 1 base. The germline V gene encodes CDR1 SGHAT and CDR2 FQDESV (reference sequence). The CDR3 totals 17 residues. CDR3 sequence (DNA): TGTGCCAGCAGCTTAGCCGGACAGGGGGTCTGGAACACTGAAGCTTTCTTT. It yields the protein CASSLAGQGVWNTEAFF.

The chain couples TRBV5-4 to TRBJ1-1, with TRBD1 matching over 9 bases. The germline V gene has CDR1 SGHNT and CDR2 YYREEE (reference sequence). V dropped 3 bases and J dropped 4; count of bases not matched to a gene: 7. The CDR3 is made up of 15 amino acids. The CDR3 protein is CASSSNRGQVTEAFF. CDR3 coding DNA: TGTGCCAGCAGCTCCAACAGGGGGCAGGTCACTGAAGCTTTCTTT.

This clone was counted only a few times. The chain uses TRBV24-1 and TRBJ1-1; no firm D call. Trimming stripped 3 bases from V and 4 bases from J, with 8 bases between. This CDR3 spans 13 amino acids. Germline assignment: CDR1 KGHDR and CDR2 SFDVKD. CDR3 amino acids: CATSDAMSTEAFF. CDR3 sequence (DNA): TGTGCCACCAGTGATGCCATGAGCACTGAAGCTTTCTTT.

The rearrangement joins TRBV3-1 (or the pseudogene TRBV3-2) to TRBJ1-1, with D uncertain. CDR1 is LGHDT and CDR2 is YNNKEL in the germline V gene (reference sequence). This CDR3 is 14 amino acids long. Trimming pared 1 base from V and 7 bases from J, leaving 13 bases between. The CDR3 DNA follows: TGTGCCAGCAGCCAAGTTTACCAGGAGGGTGAAGCTTTCTTT. Translation gives CASSQVYQEGEAFF.

This clone appeared a single time. This chain links TRBV4-2 with TRBJ1-2, with D perhaps TRBD1 (5 bases). V dropped 1 base and J dropped 2 bases, with 14 bases sitting between them. The CDR3 consists of 16 residues. Germline V CDR1 and CDR2: LGHNA, YNFKEQ. The CDR3 reads CASSQVRADPNYGYTF. For the CDR3, the DNA is TGTGCCAGCAGCCAAGTCAGGGCAGACCCCAACTATGGCTACACCTTC.

The CDR3 sequence is CASSYRDRGYEQYF. The CDR3 coding sequence is TGTGCCAGCAGTTATCGGGACAGGGGCTACGAGCAGTACTTC. The genes are TRBV6-5 and TRBJ2-7, with 10 positions matching TRBD1. The germline V gene has CDR1 MNHEY and CDR2 SVGAGI. Unmatched junction bases numbered 2, after V lost 3 bases and J lost 3 bases. The CDR3 covers 14 residues.

The genes are TRBV2 and TRBJ2-1; possibly TRBD1 for D (5 bases). V was clipped by 2 bases and J by 3 bases, with 14 bases between them. Germline V gene sequence: CDR1 SNHLY, CDR2 FYNNEI. This CDR3 spans 16 amino acids. The CDR3 DNA is TGTGCCAGCAGTGAAAGGGGTACGGAAATCTACAATGAGCAGTTCTTC. Amino acid sequence: CASSERGTEIYNEQFF. The complete variable domain, with remaining parts taken from reference TRBV2 and TRBJ2-1, reads EPEVTQTPSHQVTQMGQEVILRCVPISNHLYFYWYRQILGQKVEFLVSFYNNEISEKSEIFDDQFSVERPDGSNFTLKIRSTKLEDSAMYFCASSERGTEIYNEQFFGPGTRLTVL.

The CDR3 DNA follows: TGTGCCAGCAGCTTAGGGGGTGGGAGGGGCACTGAAGCTTTCTTT. This codes for CASSLGGGRGTEAFF. The chain is built from TRBV13 and TRBJ1-1; possible D gene TRBD1, 5 bases. The CDR3 length is 15 residues. Germline values: CDR1 PRHDT, CDR2 FYEKMQ (reference sequence). The V end lost 0 bases, the J end lost 4 bases, and 12 bases lay between the germline ends. The full variable domain, completed using reference TRBV13 and TRBJ1-1, is AAGVIQSPRHLIKEKRETATLKCYPIPRHDTVYWYQQGPGQDPQFLISFYEKMQSDKGSIPDRFSAQQFSDYHSELNMSSLELGDSALYFCASSLGGGRGTEAFFGQGTRLTVV.